The TCR beta chain described here comes from a study of OX40 agonist ivuxolimab in advanced cancers. Study context: Six ivuxolimab dose levels, 0.01 to 10 mg/kg, were given intravenously every 2 weeks. Three patients had partial responses: one hepatocellular carcinoma, two cutaneous melanoma. Findings of the study overall: Several nonresponders also turned out to have low normalized T-cell clonal expansion. At doses 0.1 to 3.0 mg/kg, CD4+ and CD8+ clones expanded.

Trimming left V 4 bases short and J 1 base short, with 10 bases between. Germline assignment: CDR1 SGHAT and CDR2 FQNNGV. The CDR3 runs to 15 residues. Assay used: immunoSEQ multiplex PCR; TCRdb lists only in-frame clones, some missing. The data hold some 140,000 clones, with under 95% observed a single time. Note on this clone: Antigen: not known.

V usage is TRBV11-2 and J usage is TRBJ2-2; D assignment may be TRBD1 or TRBD2 (5 bases each). The source of this sequence is an adult with an advanced solid tumor such as melanoma, head and neck, liver or kidney cancer. Source: CD4+ or CD8+ T cells sorted from blood, taken in a trial of the OX40 agonist ivuxolimab. The CDR3 spells CASSSQDWNTGELFF. The CDR3 nucleotides are TGTGCCAGCAGCTCACAGGACTGGAACACCGGGGAGCTGTTTTTT.